This passage covers 5 T cell receptor beta chains from one sample sequenced in a study of cytomegalovirus exposure and HLA in healthy donors. The study ran its PCR with 60 Vbeta and 13 Jbeta primers. Measured with immunoSEQ multiplex PCR; TCRdb has only the in-frame clones, and not every one. The repertoire holds 81,000 or so clones, with just under 75% as singletons. Material: PBMCs. These receptors were obtained from a man in his fifties or sixties in good health and CMV-seronegative.

The J gene is TRBJ1-2, the V gene TRBV5-1, with TRBD1 matching 9 bases. Germline values: CDR1 SGHRS, CDR2 YFSETQ. Trimming at V came to 4 bases and at J to 13 bases, leaving 20 bases not matched to a gene. The CDR3 has 16 residues. CDR3: CASSRSRDRAYQAGTF. As DNA, the CDR3 is TGCGCCAGCAGCCGGAGTCGGGACAGGGCCTATCAAGCAGGCACCTTC.

In DNA form, the CDR3 reads TGTGCCAGCAGCCCCGGGACAGGGAAGGGCTATGGCTACACCTTC. Protein product: CASSPGTGKGYGYTF. The chain joins TRBV5-6 to TRBJ1-2; the match to TRBD1 covers 9 bases. This CDR3 spans 15 amino acids. The germline gives CDR1 SGHDT, CDR2 YYEEEE. Losses at the gene ends were 4 bases for V and 4 bases for J; bases not matched to a gene: 8.

This clone appeared a single time. This chain uses TRBV5-1 with TRBJ2-2; TRBD1 might be the D (6 bases). Germline CDR1 and CDR2: SGHRS and YFSETQ. The CDR3 length is 15 residues. Trimming took off 4 bases at V and 0 bases at J, with 10 bases between the two ends. The CDR3 DNA is TGCGCCAGCAGCGTGGGGGCCCCGAACACCGGGGAGCTGTTTTTT. As protein: CASSVGAPNTGELFF. Variable domain in full (rest from reference TRBV5-1 and TRBJ2-2): KAGVTQTPRYLIKTRGQQVTLSCSPISGHRSVSWYQQTPGQGLQFLFEYFSETQRNKGNFPGRFSGRQFSNSRSEMNVSTLELGDSALYLCASSVGAPNTGELFFGEGSRLTVL.

The chain is built from TRBV5-1 and TRBJ2-3; 10 bases align to TRBD1. The trim removed 4 bases at V and 3 bases at J, leaving 5 bases unmatched. This CDR3 has 15 amino acids. Looked up from germline, CDR1 is SGHRS and CDR2 is YFSETQ. The CDR3 here is CASSGPGQGTDTQYF. In DNA form, the CDR3 reads TGCGCCAGCAGCGGTCCGGGACAGGGGACAGATACGCAGTATTTT.

The chain has TRBV6-6 and TRBJ1-5; tentatively, D is TRBD1 (5 bases). V lost 7 bases and J 6 bases, leaving 22 bases between the germline ends. The CDR3 spans 16 residues. Germline V gives CDR1 MNHNY, CDR2 SVGAGI (reference sequence). In DNA, the CDR3 is TGTGCCAGCACGGTACTCTCTGGGGGGAGGACTCAGCCCCAGCATTTT. It yields the protein CASTVLSGGRTQPQHF.